The next 30 T cell receptor beta chains were all read from a single sample in a study of shared clonotypes between healthy human individuals. Measured with immunoSEQ multiplex PCR; TCRdb has only the in-frame clones, and not every one. Of around 1,900,000 clones in the sample, roughly 95% are singletons; the top ten hold around 1.7%. Naive-designated CD8 cells lacked CD45RO, were positively enriched for CCR7, and omitted terminally differentiated effector memory CD45RA+ cells. Sequenced: naive CD8+ T cells from PBMCs. The receptors originated from a man between 18 and 35 years old in good health. Some clones in this sample may be carry-over from other donors' samples.

J is TRBJ2-7 and V is TRBV27, with 10 bases that match TRBD1. J lost 2 bases, V lost 5 bases, and 6 bases had no gene match. Germline CDR1 is MNHEY and CDR2 is SMNVEV (reference sequence). The CDR3 spans 15 residues. The CDR3 protein is CASSNPGTGAYEQYF. CDR3 nucleotide sequence: TGTGCCAGCAGTAATCCCGGGACAGGGGCCTACGAGCAGTACTTC.

The CDR3 is CASSLLTGRVYNEQFF. The CDR3 nucleotides are TGTGCCAGCAGCTTGCTGACAGGGAGGGTTTACAATGAGCAGTTCTTC. This sequence joins TRBV7-9 and TRBJ2-1; D might be TRBD1 or TRBD2, each matching 7 bases. The CDR3 is made up of 16 amino acids. The V end lost 3 bases, the J end lost 4 bases, and 16 bases lay between the germline ends. The V gene's germline CDR1 is SEHNR and CDR2 FQNEAQ (reference sequence).

This chain connects TRBV19 to TRBJ2-1; no clear D. V lost 9 bases and J lost 2, with 17 bases in between. This CDR3 is 15 amino acids long. CDR1 is LNHDA and CDR2 is SQIVND in the germline V gene (reference sequence). The CDR3 DNA is TGTGCCAGCGCATTGGTGCCATCAACCTACAATGAGCAGTTCTTC. Its translation is CASALVPSTYNEQFF. Full variable domain (remainder filled in from reference TRBV19 and TRBJ2-1): DGGITQSPKYLFRKEGQNVTLSCEQNLNHDAMYWYRQDPGQGLRLIYYSQIVNDFQKGDIAEGYSVSREKKESFPLTVTSAQKNPTAFYLCASALVPSTYNEQFFGPGTRLTVL.

This chain connects TRBV6-1 to TRBJ2-3, with 9 bases aligning to TRBD1. This CDR3 region has 14 residues. The V segment lost 11 bases and the J segment 4 bases; nucleotides outside the gene matches: 10. Germline V CDR1 and CDR2: MNHNS, SASEGT. CDR3: CASPGTGPPDTQYF. CDR3 nucleotide sequence: TGTGCCTCCCCCGGGACAGGGCCCCCAGATACGCAGTATTTT.

A few counts support this clone. The CDR3 DNA reads TGTGCCAGCAGCCTGTTTAGAGGAGGTGCGCAGCCCCAGCATTTT. As protein: CASSLFRGGAQPQHF. This chain joins TRBV28 and TRBJ1-5; D is ambiguous. The V end lost 6 bases, the J end lost 7 bases, and 19 bases lay between the germline ends. This CDR3 comprises 15 residues. Looked up from germline, CDR1 is MDHEN and CDR2 is SYDVKM.

V is TRBV4-3 and J is TRBJ2-7; a possible D gene is TRBD1 (6 bases). Germline V gene sequence: CDR1 LGHNA, CDR2 YSLEER. V was cut by 2 bases and J by 6 bases, with 17 bases left in between. CDR3 length equals 15 residues. CDR3 in amino acids: CASSQTTTGWSEQYF. The CDR3 coding sequence is TGCGCCAGCAGCCAAACGACGACAGGCTGGTCCGAGCAGTACTTC.

The J gene is TRBJ2-5, the V gene TRBV7-9; D remains ambiguous. The CDR3 has 13 residues. Trimming removed 5 bases at V and 4 bases at J, with 11 bases between. Germline V CDR1 and CDR2: SEHNR, FQNEAQ (reference sequence). CDR3 protein: CASSGRDGETQYF. The CDR3, as DNA: TGTGCCAGCAGCGGCCGTGACGGAGAGACCCAGTACTTC.

V gene TRBV28 combines with J gene TRBJ2-7; TRBD1 matches at 8 bases. Trimming took 6 bases from V and 1 from J; bases not matched to a gene: 5. Looked up from germline, CDR1 is MDHEN and CDR2 is SYDVKM. The CDR3 contains 14 residues. CDR3: CASRRGQVSYEQYF. Here the CDR3 DNA reads TGTGCCAGCAGAAGGGGACAGGTATCCTACGAGCAGTACTTC.

J is TRBJ2-5 and V is TRBV4-3, with TRBD2 identical over 11 bases. Germline V gene lookup returns CDR1 LGHNA and CDR2 YSLEER. With 2 bases clipped from V and 5 bases from J, the junction kept 22 bases outside the gene matches. The CDR3 sequence is 21 residues long. CDR3 sequence: CASSQLQPGTSGSSVSETQYF. For the CDR3, the DNA is TGCGCCAGCAGCCAACTCCAGCCGGGTACTAGCGGGAGTTCTGTTAGCGAGACCCAGTACTTC.

The genes are TRBV7-9 and TRBJ1-1, with a tentative D call TRBD1 (5 bases). V was shortened by 4 bases and J by 3 bases, with 9 bases between the two germline ends. The CDR3 contains 13 residues. Per the germline V gene, CDR1 is SEHNR and CDR2 is FQNEAQ (reference sequence). CDR3 DNA: TGTGCCAGCAGCTCGACAGTGGACACTGAAGCTTTCTTT. As protein: CASSSTVDTEAFF.

The gene calls are TRBV5-6 and TRBJ2-1, with 8 bases that match TRBD1. The CDR3 covers 19 residues. CDR1 is SGHDT and CDR2 is YYEEEE in the germline V gene. V trimming: 0 bases; J trimming: 6 bases; junction bases outside the gene matches: 17. In nucleotides, the CDR3 is TGTGCCAGCAGCTTGGCCGGGACAGGCCACCTTGCGAGGAGCAATGAGCAGTTCTTC. It encodes CASSLAGTGHLARSNEQFF.

The genes are TRBV27 and TRBJ2-5, with 7 bases fitting TRBD1. The CDR3 runs 16 residues. Germline trimming cut 5 bases from V and 3 bases from J; bases unmatched to any gene: 12. The germline gives CDR1 MNHEY, CDR2 SMNVEV (reference sequence). The CDR3 sequence: CASSTLNRGREETQYF. The CDR3 DNA is TGTGCCAGCAGTACCTTAAACAGGGGACGGGAAGAGACCCAGTACTTC.

The CDR3: CASSLVFGHEQFF. CDR3 coding DNA: TGTGCCAGCAGCTTAGTTTTTGGGCATGAGCAGTTCTTC. V and J are TRBV11-3 and TRBJ2-1; no firm D call. V was pared by 1 base and J by 8 bases, with 9 bases between. CDR1 and CDR2 (germline): SGHNT, YENEEA. This CDR3 is 13 amino acids long.

As concerns this clone: Other DNA sequences in this specimen translate into the identical CDR3. The V and J genes are TRBV9 and TRBJ2-7, with D maybe TRBD1 (6 bases). Germline loops: CDR1 SGDLS, CDR2 YYNGEE. Deletions cut 3 bases from V and 2 bases from J, with 15 bases between. The CDR3 covers 15 residues. The CDR3 loop reads CASSARGGSPYEQYF. Here the CDR3 DNA reads TGTGCCAGCAGCGCCAGAGGGGGATCCCCCTACGAGCAGTACTTC.

The chain combines TRBV28 with TRBJ2-2; 7 positions match TRBD1. Germline loops: CDR1 MDHEN, CDR2 SYDVKM. V shed 5 bases, J shed 0 bases, and the junction held 6 bases outside the gene matches. The CDR3 runs 16 residues. For the CDR3, the DNA is TGTGCCAGCAGTCCTTGGGACAGCTCGAACACCGGGGAGCTGTTTTTT. This gives the protein CASSPWDSSNTGELFF.

The chain couples TRBV30 to TRBJ2-7; 9 positions match TRBD1. CDR1 and CDR2 from the germline V gene are GTSNPN and SVGIG (reference sequence). CDR3 size: 13 residues. The J segment lost 5 bases and the V segment lost 2 bases, leaving 4 bases of the junction unmatched. The CDR3 nucleotides are TGTGCCTGGAGTACAACAGGGGGCCACGAGCAGTACTTC. This codes for CAWSTTGGHEQYF.

The V gene is TRBV6-6, the J gene TRBJ2-1; TRBD2 agrees at 9 bases. V was pared by 2 bases and J by 5 bases, with 4 bases of the junction left unmatched. The germline gives CDR1 MNHNY, CDR2 SVGAGI (reference sequence). The CDR3 runs to 15 residues. DNA for the CDR3: TGTGCCAGCAGTTACGGGCTAGCGGGAAACAATGAGCAGTTCTTC. It encodes CASSYGLAGNNEQFF.

The rearrangement links TRBV11-2 to TRBJ1-1; D is perhaps TRBD1 (5 bases). Germline lookup yields CDR1 SGHAT and CDR2 FQNNGV. The length of the CDR3 is 14 residues. The V end lost 2 bases, the J end lost 2 bases, and 9 bases lay between the germline ends. CDR3 coding DNA: TGTGCCAGCAGCTTACTCAGGGTTAACACTGAAGCTTTCTTT. Translated: CASSLLRVNTEAFF.

The chain links TRBV9 to TRBJ2-2; possibly TRBD1 for D (5 bases). Trimming pared 0 bases from V and 7 bases from J, leaving 10 bases between. CDR3 size: 14 residues. Per germline, CDR1 SGDLS and CDR2 YYNGEE. The CDR3 protein is CASSVELGLGELFF. In DNA form, the CDR3 reads TGTGCCAGCAGCGTAGAACTGGGGCTCGGGGAGCTGTTTTTT. Supplemented by reference TRBV9 and TRBJ2-2, the full variable domain reads DSGVTQTPKHLITATGQRVTLRCSPRSGDLSVYWYQQSLDQGLQFLIQYYNGEERAKGNILERFSAQQFPDLHSELNLSSLELGDSALYFCASSVELGLGELFFGEGSRLTVL.

The chain combines TRBV5-4 with TRBJ2-3; 12 bases map to TRBD2. The J segment lost 2 bases and the V segment lost 0 bases, leaving 1 base of the junction unmatched. Germline V gene data show CDR1 as SGHNT and CDR2 as YYREEE (reference sequence). There are 16 residues in the CDR3. The CDR3 loop is CASSLGTSGVTDTQYF. CDR3 nucleotides: TGTGCCAGCAGCTTGGGGACTAGCGGGGTCACAGATACGCAGTATTTT. The complete variable domain, with remaining parts taken from reference TRBV5-4 and TRBJ2-3, reads ETGVTQSPTHLIKTRGQQVTLRCSSQSGHNTVSWYQQALGQGPQFIFQYYREEENGRGNFPPRFSGLQFPNYSSELNVNALELDDSALYLCASSLGTSGVTDTQYFGPGTRLTVL.

V and J are TRBV29-1 and TRBJ2-1; the match to TRBD2 covers 9 bases. V gave up 3 bases and J gave up 9 bases; unmatched junction bases: 6. Per the germline V gene, CDR1 is SQVTM and CDR2 is ANQGSEA. The CDR3 totals 13 residues. The CDR3 loop reads CSVDSGSQSEQFF. DNA for the CDR3: TGCAGCGTTGATAGCGGGAGTCAGAGTGAGCAGTTCTTC.

This clone was seen just once. The V call is TRBV10-3, the J call TRBJ2-3; D possibly corresponds to TRBD1 (6 bases). This CDR3 is built from 14 residues. From germline, CDR1 is ENHRY and CDR2 SYGVKD. V was cut by 7 bases and J by 1 base, with 12 bases left in between. This chain's CDR3 is CAITPGDGTDTQYF. The CDR3 DNA sequence: TGTGCCATCACCCCAGGGGATGGCACAGATACGCAGTATTTT.

The rearrangement joins TRBV6-1 to TRBJ2-5; possibly TRBD2 for D (7 bases). Germline CDR1 reads MNHNS; CDR2 reads SASEGT. V was cut by 0 bases and J by 5 bases, with 19 bases left in between. This CDR3 is 17 amino acids long. For the CDR3, the DNA is TGTGCCAGCAGTGAAGCCCCAGGAAGGAGGGGGGGGGAGACCCAGTACTTC. It specifies CASSEAPGRRGGETQYF.

CDR3 DNA sequence: TGTGCCAGCAGGATCGGGGGGAGCTCCTACGAGCAGTACTTC. It yields the protein CASRIGGSSYEQYF. The gene calls are TRBV28 and TRBJ2-7, with TRBD2 matching 7 bases. This CDR3 is 14 amino acids long. Germline trimming cut 6 bases from V and 0 bases from J; bases unmatched to any gene: 5. Germline CDR1 MDHEN, CDR2 SYDVKM.

A single count supports this clone. CDR3 bases: TGTGCCAGCAGTTTCTTCAACGCCTACAATGAGCAGTTCTTC. It specifies CASSFFNAYNEQFF. V gene TRBV5-6 combines with J gene TRBJ2-1; D is uncertain. The CDR3 is made up of 14 amino acids. V was pared by 5 bases and J by 2 bases, with 11 bases between. The germline CDR1 and CDR2 sequences are SGHDT and YYEEEE.

The chain recombines TRBV19 with TRBJ1-5, with D maybe TRBD1 (6 bases). V was trimmed by 4 bases and J by 5 bases, leaving 12 bases between them. The CDR3 covers 14 residues. Germline CDR1 reads LNHDA; CDR2 reads SQIVND (reference sequence). CDR3 in amino acids: CASSSNRDYQPQHF. CDR3 coding DNA: TGTGCCAGTAGTAGCAACAGGGACTATCAGCCCCAGCATTTT.

Notes on this clone: This same CDR3 is encoded by further DNA sequences in the sample. This chain uses TRBV9 with TRBJ2-7; maybe TRBD1 (6 bases). The length of the CDR3 is 13 residues. Between the trimmed V and J ends, which lost 5 bases and 2 bases, there was a span of 11 bases. Per germline, CDR1 SGDLS and CDR2 YYNGEE. The CDR3 DNA follows: TGTGCCAGCAGTCCGGGACAAACCTACGAGCAGTACTTC. Protein sequence: CASSPGQTYEQYF.

The rearrangement uses TRBV28 and TRBJ2-2; D not certain. In germline, CDR1 is MDHEN, CDR2 SYDVKM. The CDR3 spans 15 residues. Between the trimmed V and J ends, which lost 5 bases and 3 bases, there was a span of 13 bases. Here the CDR3 DNA reads TGTGCCAGCAGTCCCCACTATCCTTACACCGGGGAGCTGTTTTTT. Encoded protein: CASSPHYPYTGELFF. The full variable domain, its missing parts supplied by reference TRBV28 and TRBJ2-2, is DVKVTQSSRYLVKRTGEKVFLECVQDMDHENMFWYRQDPGLGLRLIYFSYDVKMKEKGDIPEGYSVSREKKERFSLILESASTNQTSMYLCASSPHYPYTGELFFGEGSRLTVL.

The gene calls are TRBV6-5 and TRBJ2-7; TRBD1 matches 10 bases. Germline V gives CDR1 MNHEY, CDR2 SVGAGI. With V trimmed by 4 bases and J by 7 bases, 4 bases remained unmatched. There are 13 residues in the CDR3. In DNA form, the CDR3 reads TGTGCCAGCAGTTTTGGGACAGGGGTGGAGCAGTACTTC. Residues: CASSFGTGVEQYF.

This clone came up once. The chain combines TRBV5-1 with TRBJ2-5; 13 bases match TRBD2. Per germline, CDR1 SGHRS and CDR2 YFSETQ. This CDR3 has 19 amino acids. Trimming cost V 3 bases and J 1 base; bases outside gene matches: 12. The CDR3 loop reads CASSSRRLAGGAGQETQYF. In nucleotides, the CDR3 is TGCGCCAGCAGCTCAAGACGACTAGCGGGAGGAGCGGGCCAAGAGACCCAGTACTTC.